The 9 T cell receptor beta chains below all came from one sample that was sequenced in a study of early T cells in non-severe SARS-CoV-2 infection. TCRdb called the 5' RACE reads again in MiXCR, with one record for every CDR3 protein. Of about 30,000 distinct CDR3 sequences in the sample, about 6% were seen once. The specimen sequenced was whole blood. These receptors were taken from an adult who was a healthcare worker with PCR-confirmed SARS-CoV-2 infection or an uninfected control (not recorded which).

The chain has TRBV9 and TRBJ1-4; possible D gene TRBD1, 5 bases. The germline V and J ends were trimmed by 0 bases and 14 bases, with 14 bases remaining between them. CDR1 is SGDLS and CDR2 is YYNGEE in the germline V gene. CDR3 length equals 13 residues. The CDR3 coding sequence is TGTGCCAGCAGCGTAGCTGTTCAGGGAAACCTGTTTTTT. It yields the protein CASSVAVQGNLFF.

This clonotype was seen only a few times. The J gene is TRBJ2-2, the V gene TRBV10-3; TRBD2 aligns across 7 bases. Germline V CDR1 and CDR2: ENHRY, SYGVKD. With 7 bases clipped from V and 7 bases from J, the junction kept 9 bases outside the gene matches. The length of the CDR3 is 14 residues. In DNA form, the CDR3 reads TGTGCCATCAAAACGGGGGGAACTGGCGGGGAGCTGTTTTTT. It is translated as CAIKTGGTGGELFF.

This clonotype occurred many times. The genes are TRBV18 and TRBJ2-1; 8 nucleotides match TRBD1. The CDR3 is 15 amino acids. After removal of 2 bases from V and 0 bases from J, the junction contained 0 bases not matched to a gene. Germline lookup yields CDR1 KGHSH and CDR2 LQKENI. The CDR3 nucleotides read TGTGCCAGCTCACCAGGACAGGGCTCCTACAATGAGCAGTTCTTC. Protein product: CASSPGQGSYNEQFF.

The genes are TRBV6-5 and TRBJ2-3; 7 positions agree with TRBD2. V lost 4 bases, J lost 3 bases, and 7 bases stayed unmatched. CDR1 is MNHEY and CDR2 is SVGAGI in the germline V gene. CDR3 length equals 15 residues. The CDR3: CASSLNRGGTDTQYF. Here the CDR3 DNA reads TGTGCCAGCAGTTTAAACCGGGGAGGGACAGATACGCAGTATTTT.

The genes are TRBV3-2 and TRBJ1-5. TRBV3-2 is a recognized pseudogene. The CDR3 has 13 residues. The CDR3 region is CASSLIYGQPQHF. CDR3 DNA: TGTGCCAGCAGCTTAATATATGGGCAGCCCCAGCATTTT.

By share, this clonotype ranks as medium-sized. The V gene is TRBV5-4, the J gene TRBJ2-5, with 8 nucleotides matching TRBD2. The germline CDR1 and CDR2 sequences are SGHNT and YYREEE (reference sequence). V shed 0 bases and J 3 bases; nucleotides not matched to a gene: 1. The CDR3 runs to 14 residues. This chain's CDR3 is CASSLERGKETQYF. Here the CDR3 DNA reads TGTGCCAGCAGCTTGGAGCGGGGGAAAGAGACCCAGTACTTC.

Notes on this clonotype: This may stem from a read error, because a much larger clone lies one nucleotide away. The chain links TRBV11-2 to TRBJ2-5, with TRBD2 matching over 7 bases. Germline CDR1 SGHAT, CDR2 FQNNGV. This CDR3 has 13 amino acids. This chain's CDR3 is CVSTSGGLETQYF. The CDR3 coding sequence is TGTGTCAGCACCTCCGGGGGGTTAGAGACCCAGTACTTC. Filled out from reference TRBV11-2 and TRBJ2-5, the complete variable domain reads EAGVAQSPRYKIIEKRQSVAFWCNPISGHATLYWYQQILGQGPKLLIQFQNNGVVDDSQLPKDRFSAERLKGVDSTLKIQPAKLEDSAVYLCVSTSGGLETQYFGPGTRLLVL.

This clonotype came up a few times. The chain links TRBV3-1 to TRBJ1-5, with unresolved D. With 4 bases removed from V and 4 bases from J, the gap between germline ends came to 8 bases. The CDR3 sequence is 13 residues long. In germline, CDR1 is LGHDT, CDR2 YNNKEL (reference sequence). The CDR3 DNA reads as TGTGCCAGCAGCCTTAGCGAAAATCAGCCCCAGCATTTT. This translates into CASSLSENQPQHF.

This clonotype was observed many times. The chain combines TRBV2 with TRBJ2-2; D gene unclear. Germline V gene sequence: CDR1 SNHLY, CDR2 FYNNEI. Deletions cut 6 bases from V and 1 base from J, with 6 bases between. The CDR3 spans 13 residues. CDR3 sequence reads: CASSGLNTGELFF. CDR3 DNA sequence: TGTGCCAGCAGCGGGCTGAACACCGGGGAGCTGTTTTTT.